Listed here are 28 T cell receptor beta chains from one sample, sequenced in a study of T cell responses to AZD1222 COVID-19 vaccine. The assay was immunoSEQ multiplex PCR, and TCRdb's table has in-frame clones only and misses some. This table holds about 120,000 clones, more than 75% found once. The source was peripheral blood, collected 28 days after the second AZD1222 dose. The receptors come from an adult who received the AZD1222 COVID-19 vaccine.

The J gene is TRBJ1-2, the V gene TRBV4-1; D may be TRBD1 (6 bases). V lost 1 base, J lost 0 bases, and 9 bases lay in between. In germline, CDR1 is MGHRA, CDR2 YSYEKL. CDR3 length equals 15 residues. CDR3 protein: CASSQGEGANYGYTF. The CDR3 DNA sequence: TGCGCCAGCAGCCAAGGAGAGGGGGCTAACTATGGCTACACCTTC.

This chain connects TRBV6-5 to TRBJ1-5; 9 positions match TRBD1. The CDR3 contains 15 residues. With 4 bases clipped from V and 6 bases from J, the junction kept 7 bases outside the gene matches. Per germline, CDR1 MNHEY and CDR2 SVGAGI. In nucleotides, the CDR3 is TGTGCCAGCAGTTGGACAGGGGAAAACGGTCAGCCCCAGCATTTT. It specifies CASSWTGENGQPQHF.

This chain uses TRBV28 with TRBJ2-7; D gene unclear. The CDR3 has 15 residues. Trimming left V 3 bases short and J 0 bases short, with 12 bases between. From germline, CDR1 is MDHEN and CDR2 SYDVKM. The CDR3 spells CASSFPAASSYEQYF. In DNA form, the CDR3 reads TGTGCCAGCAGTTTCCCCGCAGCGAGCTCCTACGAGCAGTACTTC.

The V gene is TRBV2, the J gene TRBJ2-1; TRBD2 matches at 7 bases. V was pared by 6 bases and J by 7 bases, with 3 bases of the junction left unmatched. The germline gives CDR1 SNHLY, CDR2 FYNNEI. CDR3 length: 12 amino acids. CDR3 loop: CASRKGGNEQFF. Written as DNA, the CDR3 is TGTGCCAGCAGGAAGGGAGGGAATGAGCAGTTCTTC.

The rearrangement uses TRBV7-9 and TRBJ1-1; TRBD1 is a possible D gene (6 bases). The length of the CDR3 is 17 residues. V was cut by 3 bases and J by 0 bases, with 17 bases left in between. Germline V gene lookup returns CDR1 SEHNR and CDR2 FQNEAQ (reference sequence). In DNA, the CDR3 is TGTGCCAGCAGCTTGAAGGGGGGCTCGAGGTTGAACACTGAAGCTTTCTTT. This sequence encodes CASSLKGGSRLNTEAFF.

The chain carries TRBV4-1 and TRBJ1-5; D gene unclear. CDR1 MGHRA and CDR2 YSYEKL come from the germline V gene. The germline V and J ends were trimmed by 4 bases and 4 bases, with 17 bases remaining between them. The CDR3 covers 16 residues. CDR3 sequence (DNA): TGCGCCAGCAGCCTACTTCCGGGCCAGGAAAATCAGCCCCAGCATTTT. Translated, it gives CASSLLPGQENQPQHF.

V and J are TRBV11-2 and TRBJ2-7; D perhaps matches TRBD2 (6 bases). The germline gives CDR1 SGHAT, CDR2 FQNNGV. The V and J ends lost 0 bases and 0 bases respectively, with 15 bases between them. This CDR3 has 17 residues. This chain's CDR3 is CASSLEGGLLSSYEQYF. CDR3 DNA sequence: TGTGCCAGCAGCTTAGAGGGAGGCCTCTTAAGCTCCTACGAGCAGTACTTC.

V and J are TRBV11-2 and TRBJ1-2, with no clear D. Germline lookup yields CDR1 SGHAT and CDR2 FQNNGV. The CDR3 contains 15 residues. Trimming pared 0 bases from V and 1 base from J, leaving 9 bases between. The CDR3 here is CASSLDGQRNYGYTF. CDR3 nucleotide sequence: TGTGCCAGCAGCTTAGATGGGCAGCGTAACTATGGCTACACCTTC.

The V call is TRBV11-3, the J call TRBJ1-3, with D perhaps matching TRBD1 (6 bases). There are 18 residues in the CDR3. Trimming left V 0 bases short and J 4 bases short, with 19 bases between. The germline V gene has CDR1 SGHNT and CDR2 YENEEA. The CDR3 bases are TGTGCCAGCAGCTTAGATCCGCCTACCGGGACACCAGGAAACACCATATATTTT. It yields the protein CASSLDPPTGTPGNTIYF.

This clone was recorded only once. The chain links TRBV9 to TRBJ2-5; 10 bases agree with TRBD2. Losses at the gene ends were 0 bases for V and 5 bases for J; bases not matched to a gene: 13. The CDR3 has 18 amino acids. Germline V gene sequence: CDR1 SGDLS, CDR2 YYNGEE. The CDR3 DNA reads TGTGCCAGCAGCGTAGAGGGGCTAGCGGGAGCGGCTGGGGAGACCCAGTACTTC. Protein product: CASSVEGLAGAAGETQYF.

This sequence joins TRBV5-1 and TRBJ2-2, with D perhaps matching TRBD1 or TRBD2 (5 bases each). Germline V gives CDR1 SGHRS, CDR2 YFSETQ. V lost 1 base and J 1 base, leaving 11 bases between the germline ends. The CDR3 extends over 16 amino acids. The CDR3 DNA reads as TGCGCCAGCAGCTTGCCCGGGGCAGGGAACACCGGGGAGCTGTTTTTT. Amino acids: CASSLPGAGNTGELFF.

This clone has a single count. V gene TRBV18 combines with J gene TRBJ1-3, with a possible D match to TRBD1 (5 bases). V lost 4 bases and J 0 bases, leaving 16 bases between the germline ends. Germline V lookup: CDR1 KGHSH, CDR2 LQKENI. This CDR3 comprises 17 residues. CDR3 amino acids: CASSRLVQGTSGNTIYF. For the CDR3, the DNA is TGTGCCAGCTCACGTCTGGTGCAGGGTACCTCTGGAAACACCATATATTTT.

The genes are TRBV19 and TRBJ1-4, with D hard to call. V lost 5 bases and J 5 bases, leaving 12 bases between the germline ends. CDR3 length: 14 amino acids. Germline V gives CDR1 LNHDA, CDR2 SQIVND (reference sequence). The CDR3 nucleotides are TGTGCCAGTAGTCCTAATATTTGGAATGAAAAACTGTTTTTT. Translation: CASSPNIWNEKLFF.

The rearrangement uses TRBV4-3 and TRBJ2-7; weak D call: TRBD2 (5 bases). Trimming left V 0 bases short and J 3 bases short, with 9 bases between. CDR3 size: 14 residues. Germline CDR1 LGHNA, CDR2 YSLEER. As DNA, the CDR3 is TGCGCCAGCAGCCAAGATCGAGGGTACTACGAGCAGTACTTC. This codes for CASSQDRGYYEQYF.

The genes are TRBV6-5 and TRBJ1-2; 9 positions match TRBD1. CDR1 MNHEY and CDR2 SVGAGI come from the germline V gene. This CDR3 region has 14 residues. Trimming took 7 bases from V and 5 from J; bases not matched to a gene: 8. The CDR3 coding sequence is TGTGCCAGCACCCAGACAGGGGGAGATTATGGCTACACCTTC. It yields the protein CASTQTGGDYGYTF.

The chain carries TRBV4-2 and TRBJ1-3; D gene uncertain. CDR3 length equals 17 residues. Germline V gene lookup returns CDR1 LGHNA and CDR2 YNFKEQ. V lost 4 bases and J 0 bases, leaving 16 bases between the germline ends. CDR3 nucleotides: TGTGCCAGCAGCCGAAGAAAGGGAGCCAGCTCTGGAAACACCATATATTTT. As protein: CASSRRKGASSGNTIYF.

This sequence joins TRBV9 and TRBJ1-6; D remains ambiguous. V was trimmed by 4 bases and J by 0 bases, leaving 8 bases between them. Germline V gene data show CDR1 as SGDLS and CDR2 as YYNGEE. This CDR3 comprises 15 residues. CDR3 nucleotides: TGTGCCAGCAGCCCACAGAGCTCCTATAATTCACCCCTCCACTTT. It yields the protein CASSPQSSYNSPLHF.

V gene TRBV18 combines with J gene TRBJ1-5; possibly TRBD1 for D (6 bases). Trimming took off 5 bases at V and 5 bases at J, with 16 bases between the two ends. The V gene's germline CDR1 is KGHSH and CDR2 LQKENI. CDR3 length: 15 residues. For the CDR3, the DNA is TGTGCCAGCTCATACTTACAGGGAATTGATCAGCCCCAGCATTTT. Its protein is CASSYLQGIDQPQHF. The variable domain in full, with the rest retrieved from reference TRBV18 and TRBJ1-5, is NAGVMQNPRHLVRRRGQEARLRCSPMKGHSHVYWYRQLPEEGLKFMVYLQKENIIDESGMPKERFSAEFPKEGPSILRIQQVVRGDSAAYFCASSYLQGIDQPQHFGDGTRLSIL.

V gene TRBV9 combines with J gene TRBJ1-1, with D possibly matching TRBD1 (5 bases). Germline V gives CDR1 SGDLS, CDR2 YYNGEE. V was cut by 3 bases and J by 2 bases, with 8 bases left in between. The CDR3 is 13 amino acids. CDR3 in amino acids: CASSGRVNTEAFF. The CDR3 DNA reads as TGTGCCAGCAGCGGCAGGGTAAACACTGAAGCTTTCTTT.

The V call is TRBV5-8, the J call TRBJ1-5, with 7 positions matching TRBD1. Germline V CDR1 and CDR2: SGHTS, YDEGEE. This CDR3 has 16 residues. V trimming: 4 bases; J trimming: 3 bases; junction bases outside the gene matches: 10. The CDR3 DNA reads TGTGCCAGCAGCCCAGACCAGGGGGGTACCAATCAGCCCCAGCATTTT. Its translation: CASSPDQGGTNQPQHF.

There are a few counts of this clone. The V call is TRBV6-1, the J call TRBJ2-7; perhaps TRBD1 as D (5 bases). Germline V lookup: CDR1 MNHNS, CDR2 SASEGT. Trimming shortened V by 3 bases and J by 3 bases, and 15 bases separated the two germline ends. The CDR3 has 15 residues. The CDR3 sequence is CASSEVRTSVYEQYF. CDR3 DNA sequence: TGTGCCAGCAGTGAGGTCCGGACAAGTGTCTACGAGCAGTACTTC.

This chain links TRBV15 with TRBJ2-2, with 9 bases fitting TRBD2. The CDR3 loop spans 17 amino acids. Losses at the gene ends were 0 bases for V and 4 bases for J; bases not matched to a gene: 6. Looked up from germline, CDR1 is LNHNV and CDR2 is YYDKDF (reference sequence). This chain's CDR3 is CATSRDRGGGGTGELFF. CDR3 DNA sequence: TGTGCCACCAGCAGAGATCGAGGCGGGGGGGGCACCGGGGAGCTGTTTTTT.

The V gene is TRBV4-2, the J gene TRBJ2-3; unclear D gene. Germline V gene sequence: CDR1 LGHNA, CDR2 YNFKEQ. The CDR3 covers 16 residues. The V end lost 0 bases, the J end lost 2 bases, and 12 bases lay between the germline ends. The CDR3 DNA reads TGTGCCAGCAGCCAAGATCGTGAGCCGCCCACAGATACGCAGTATTTT. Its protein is CASSQDREPPTDTQYF.

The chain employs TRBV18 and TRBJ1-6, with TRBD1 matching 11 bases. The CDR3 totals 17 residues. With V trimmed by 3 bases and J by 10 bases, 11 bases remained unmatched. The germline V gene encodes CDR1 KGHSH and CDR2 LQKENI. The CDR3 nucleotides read TGTGCCAGCTCACCGACACCTGGACAGGGGGCTAGGTCACCCCTCCACTTT. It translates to CASSPTPGQGARSPLHF. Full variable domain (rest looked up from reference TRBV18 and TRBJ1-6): NAGVMQNPRHLVRRRGQEARLRCSPMKGHSHVYWYRQLPEEGLKFMVYLQKENIIDESGMPKERFSAEFPKEGPSILRIQQVVRGDSAAYFCASSPTPGQGARSPLHFGNGTRLTVT.

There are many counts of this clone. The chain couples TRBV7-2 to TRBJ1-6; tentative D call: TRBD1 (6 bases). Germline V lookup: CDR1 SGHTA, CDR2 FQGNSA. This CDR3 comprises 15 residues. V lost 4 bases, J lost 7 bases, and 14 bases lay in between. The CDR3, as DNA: TGTGCCAGCAGCTCCCCTAGGGGGGGGAATTCACCCCTCCACTTT. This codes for CASSSPRGGNSPLHF.

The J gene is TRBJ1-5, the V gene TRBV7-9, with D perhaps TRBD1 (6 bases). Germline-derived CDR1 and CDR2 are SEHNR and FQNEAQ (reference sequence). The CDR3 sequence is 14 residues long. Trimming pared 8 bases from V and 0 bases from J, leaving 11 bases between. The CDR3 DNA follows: TGTGCCAGCGGCCGACAGGATAGCAATCAGCCCCAGCATTTT. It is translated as CASGRQDSNQPQHF.

The CDR3 nucleotides read TGTGCCACCATATCAGGGACAGCCTCAATGAACACTGAAGCTTTCTTT. Translating it yields CATISGTASMNTEAFF. The rearrangement links TRBV28 to TRBJ1-1; TRBD1 aligns across 7 bases. Trimming cost V 10 bases and J 0 bases; bases outside gene matches: 14. CDR3 length: 16 amino acids. CDR1 and CDR2 from the germline V gene are MDHEN and SYDVKM.

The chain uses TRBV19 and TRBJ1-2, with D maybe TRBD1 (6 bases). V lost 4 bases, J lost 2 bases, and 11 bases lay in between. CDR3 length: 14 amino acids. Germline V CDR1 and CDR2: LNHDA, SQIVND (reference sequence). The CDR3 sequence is CASSTGQGNYGYTF. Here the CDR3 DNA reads TGTGCCAGTAGTACCGGGCAGGGGAACTATGGCTACACCTTC.